This entry lists 23 T cell receptor beta chains sequenced from one sample in a study of molecular identifiers for immune sequencing clone quantification. TCRdb recomputed calls from the PCR reads with MiXCR, one row per CDR3 protein. The sample lists approximately 590,000 distinct CDR3 sequences, about 25% occurring once. Sequences were obtained from naive CD8+ T cells from blood, with Jurkat cell RNA spiked in. As for subset: FACS-sorted CD8+CD4-CCR7+CD45RA+ naive T cells. Receptors originate from a human donor in good health. Some libraries in this study had Jurkat cell RNA spiked in.

This clonotype was observed many times. As DNA, the CDR3 is TGCAGCGCCAATGAAGGACTTTTTACTAGCACAGATACGCAGTATTTT. Translation: CSANEGLFTSTDTQYF. The chain employs TRBV29-1 and TRBJ2-3; maybe TRBD2 (5 bases). Per the germline V gene, CDR1 is SQVTM and CDR2 is ANQGSEA. The CDR3 is made up of 16 amino acids. Trimming left V 7 bases short and J 0 bases short, with 20 bases between.

This clonotype has just a few counts. The rearrangement links TRBV27 to TRBJ2-3; 8 bases align to TRBD2. CDR1 is MNHEY, CDR2 SMNVEV, per germline (reference sequence). The CDR3 loop spans 16 amino acids. V was pared by 7 bases and J by 7 bases, with 16 bases of the junction left unmatched. The CDR3 nucleotides are TGTGCCAGCAACCCTATTTCGGGCGGGAGGATTCATACGCAGTATTTT. Residues: CASNPISGGRIHTQYF.

There are many counts of this clonotype. The V call is TRBV20-1, the J call TRBJ2-7; unclear D gene. This CDR3 is built from 13 residues. Germline V gives CDR1 DFQATT, CDR2 SNEGSKA (reference sequence). Trimming took 2 bases from V and 7 from J, leaving 15 bases between them. CDR3 region: CSARRPDSAEQYF. The CDR3 nucleotides are TGCAGTGCTAGACGCCCGGATTCCGCTGAGCAGTACTTC.

A word on this clonotype: A much larger clonotype is one base distant, so this may be a read error. The V call is TRBV4-1, the J call TRBJ2-3; no definite D call. The tail of the sequence fits TRBJ1-5 better, so the J call may be wrong. Germline V gene data show CDR1 as MGHRA and CDR2 as YSYEKL. The CDR3 runs to 15 residues. The CDR3 sequence is CASRGGSTSTDTQHF. In DNA, the CDR3 is TGCGCCAGCAGAGGCGGGAGTACTAGCACAGATACGCAGCATTTT.

The rearrangement links TRBV7-9 to TRBJ2-7; no firm D call. CDR3 length: 13 amino acids. The germline CDR1 and CDR2 sequences are SEHNR and FQNEAQ (reference sequence). Trimming pared 1 base from V and 5 bases from J, leaving 9 bases between. The DNA for the CDR3 is TGTGCCAGCAGCTTAGTAGGGTCCCACGAGCAGTACTTC. This codes for CASSLVGSHEQYF.

This clonotype has a handful of counts. V usage is TRBV4-3 and J usage is TRBJ2-5, with D possibly TRBD2 on 5 matching bases. Germline loops: CDR1 LGHNA, CDR2 YSLEER. V was clipped by 0 bases and J by 5 bases, with 16 bases between them. This CDR3 is built from 16 residues. CDR3 residues: CASSQDHVGGRETQYF. CDR3 DNA: TGCGCCAGCAGCCAAGACCACGTTGGAGGCAGGGAGACCCAGTACTTC.

This chain links TRBV27 with TRBJ2-7; D is possibly TRBD1 (5 bases). The germline CDR1 and CDR2 sequences are MNHEY and SMNVEV (reference sequence). This CDR3 is 13 amino acids long. The germline V and J ends were trimmed by 5 bases and 3 bases, with 11 bases remaining between them. The CDR3 DNA sequence: TGTGCCAGCAGTCGTTCAGGGCACTACGAGCAGTACTTC. Its translation: CASSRSGHYEQYF.

The gene calls are TRBV5-1 and TRBJ1-1; D perhaps matches TRBD1 (6 bases). The germline CDR1 and CDR2 sequences are SGHRS and YFSETQ. V was cut by 3 bases and J by 0 bases, with 12 bases left in between. The CDR3 length is 15 residues. This chain's CDR3 is CASSSGRGLNTEAFF. The CDR3 region has the DNA TGCGCCAGCAGCTCCGGACGGGGGCTGAACACTGAAGCTTTCTTT. The variable domain in full, with the rest retrieved from reference TRBV5-1 and TRBJ1-1, is KAGVTQTPRYLIKTRGQQVTLSCSPISGHRSVSWYQQTPGQGLQFLFEYFSETQRNKGNFPGRFSGRQFSNSRSEMNVSTLELGDSALYLCASSSGRGLNTEAFFGQGTRLTVV.

Details on this clonotype: One base away lies a much larger clone, so this may be a sequencing read error. This likely comes from a read error, as the CDR3 has no conserved phenylalanine or tryptophan at its end. The chain is built from TRBV6-2 or TRBV6-3 and TRBJ2-2; the D is unclear. The germline V gene encodes CDR1 MNHEY and CDR2 SVGEGT. This CDR3 region has 14 residues. The germline V and J ends were trimmed by 2 bases and 5 bases, with 9 bases remaining between them. CDR3 nucleotides: TGTGCCAGCAGTTACGTCAGAAAAACCGGGGAGCTGTTTTAT. Its translation is CASSYVRKTGELFY.

The chain recombines TRBV11-2 with TRBJ2-7; D is perhaps TRBD1 or TRBD2 (6 bases each). Germline lookup yields CDR1 SGHAT and CDR2 FQNNGV. The CDR3 spans 16 residues. The V gene lost 5 bases and the J gene lost 4 bases, with 21 bases spanning the gap. For the CDR3, the DNA is TGTGCCAGCAGCGCAAGCCTCGGGGGCCAGGGATACGAGCAGTACTTC. It codes for CASSASLGGQGYEQYF.

About this clonotype: A much larger clonotype is one base distant, so this may be a read error. The chain joins TRBV13 to TRBJ1-2; D not certain. Germline CDR1 and CDR2: PRHDT and FYEKMQ (reference sequence). The CDR3 covers 14 residues. CDR3 sequence reads: CVSSRIETEYGYTF. In DNA form, the CDR3 reads TGTGTCAGCAGCCGAATAGAGACGGAATATGGCTACACCTTC.

The chain carries TRBV6-5 and TRBJ2-2; no firm D call. V lost 5 bases to trimming and J lost 6 bases, with 13 bases between them. From germline, CDR1 is MNHEY and CDR2 SVGAGI. The CDR3 loop spans 14 amino acids. This chain's CDR3 is CASSPLGFAGELFF. Written as DNA, the CDR3 is TGTGCCAGCAGTCCCCTGGGGTTTGCCGGGGAGCTGTTTTTT.

This clonotype was detected a few times. V gene TRBV2 combines with J gene TRBJ1-1; no definite D call. The CDR3 is made up of 12 amino acids. CDR1 is SNHLY, CDR2 FYNNEI, per germline. V was clipped by 3 bases and J by 5 bases, with 7 bases between them. For the CDR3, the DNA is TGTGCCAGCAGTGATTGGGGAACTGAAGCTTTCTTT. As protein: CASSDWGTEAFF.

This clonotype was detected only once. Mismatch with germline at one junction end may stem from a read error. J is TRBJ1-3 and V is TRBV4-2; D gene unclear. The CDR3 consists of 18 residues. Germline CDR1 and CDR2: LGHNA and YNFKEQ. CDR3 DNA: TGTGCCAGCAGCCAAGATCGCTACGGTGGAATCTCTGGAACCACCATATATTTT. It codes for CASSQDRYGGISGTTIYF.

This clonotype showed up many times. The J gene is TRBJ2-7, the V gene TRBV6-2 or TRBV6-3, with D perhaps matching TRBD1 (5 bases). Trimming shortened V by 7 bases and J by 5 bases, and 12 bases separated the two germline ends. Germline CDR1 is MNHEY and CDR2 is SVGEGT. The CDR3 totals 12 residues. The CDR3 is CASNQGPDEQYF. CDR3 nucleotide sequence: TGTGCCAGCAACCAGGGTCCCGACGAGCAGTACTTC.

This clonotype came up a few times. This chain uses TRBV7-6 with TRBJ2-3; perhaps TRBD1 as D (6 bases). This CDR3 has 15 residues. From germline, CDR1 is SGHVS and CDR2 FNYEAQ. Between the trimmed V and J ends, which lost 2 bases and 4 bases, there was a span of 13 bases. CDR3 in amino acids: CASSLLGGDADTQYF. In nucleotides, the CDR3 is TGTGCCAGCAGCTTATTAGGGGGAGACGCAGATACGCAGTATTTT.

In its sample, this clonotype was seen once. The V and J genes are TRBV12-3 or TRBV12-4 and TRBJ2-3; 11 bases are a match to TRBD2. The CDR3 has 14 amino acids. The V segment lost 6 bases and the J segment 6 bases; nucleotides outside the gene matches: 5. CDR3 amino acids: CASRRLAGTDTQYF. Written as DNA, the CDR3 is TGTGCCAGCAGGAGACTAGCGGGGACTGATACGCAGTATTTT.

The genes are TRBV2 and TRBJ1-1; D might be TRBD1 (6 bases). V was cut by 2 bases and J by 4 bases, with 14 bases left in between. This CDR3 is built from 15 residues. Germline values: CDR1 SNHLY, CDR2 FYNNEI. DNA for the CDR3: TGTGCCAGCAGTGAATTCCGGGACAAGCTCACTGAAGCTTTCTTT. It encodes CASSEFRDKLTEAFF.

This clonotype was observed a few times. The J gene is TRBJ2-7, the V gene TRBV7-9, with D perhaps being TRBD1 or TRBD2 (5 bases each). CDR1 and CDR2 (germline): SEHNR, FQNEAQ (reference sequence). The CDR3 has 11 residues. The CDR3 DNA reads as TGTGCTTGGGGGAGAGGCTACGAGCAGTACTTC. Protein: CAWGRGYEQYF.

This clonotype was detected ten times or more. The gene calls are TRBV20-1 and TRBJ1-1; D is perhaps TRBD1 (6 bases). Germline CDR1 DFQATT, CDR2 SNEGSKA (reference sequence). The CDR3 runs 16 residues. Between the trimmed V and J ends, which lost 5 bases and 4 bases, there was a span of 23 bases. The CDR3 coding sequence is TGCAGTGCTTCGGACCAGGGCGTCGGGGGCGGCACTGAAGCTTTCTTT. As protein: CSASDQGVGGGTEAFF.

This chain links TRBV28 with TRBJ1-1; D gene uncertain. Trimming took off 3 bases at V and 7 bases at J, with 12 bases between the two ends. The germline gives CDR1 MDHEN, CDR2 SYDVKM. CDR3 length: 13 residues. CDR3 loop: CASSFGERSEAFF. The DNA for the CDR3 is TGTGCCAGCAGTTTTGGGGAGAGAAGTGAAGCTTTCTTT.

This clonotype was detected a few times. V and J are TRBV9 and TRBJ1-4, with D possibly matching TRBD1 (5 bases). There are 15 residues in the CDR3. Per the germline V gene, CDR1 is SGDLS and CDR2 is YYNGEE. Trimming took off 0 bases at V and 6 bases at J, with 12 bases between the two ends. As DNA, the CDR3 is TGTGCCAGCAGCGTAGATGGGGGTATGGATGAAAAACTGTTTTTT. Translation gives CASSVDGGMDEKLFF. Full variable domain (remainder filled in from reference TRBV9 and TRBJ1-4): DSGVTQTPKHLITATGQRVTLRCSPRSGDLSVYWYQQSLDQGLQFLIQYYNGEERAKGNILERFSAQQFPDLHSELNLSSLELGDSALYFCASSVDGGMDEKLFFGSGTQLSVL.

This clonotype was observed many times. The V call is TRBV6-5, the J call TRBJ2-3; 7 nucleotides agree with TRBD2. In germline, CDR1 is MNHEY, CDR2 SVGAGI. V lost 7 bases, J lost 1 base, and 8 bases stayed unmatched. This CDR3 spans 15 amino acids. The CDR3 here is CASTPYAGGTDTQYF. In DNA, the CDR3 is TGTGCCAGCACTCCGTACGCGGGAGGCACAGATACGCAGTATTTT.